The 13 T cell receptor beta chains listed next were all sequenced from one sample in a study of lymphopenia after photon versus proton radiotherapy. Data came from immunoSEQ multiplex PCR; TCRdb stores just in-frame clones and leaves some out. Of about 45,000 clones listed, 65% to 90% are singletons. The sequencing used peripheral blood, collected from a patient treated with photon-based radiotherapy. The receptor source for this set is a man aged 40-49 years with gastric cancer.

This clone was recorded once. This rearrangement joins TRBV18 to TRBJ2-2, with 8 positions matching TRBD1. V was pared by 3 bases and J by 3 bases, with 15 bases of the junction left unmatched. Germline CDR1 KGHSH, CDR2 LQKENI. The CDR3 length is 19 residues. CDR3 protein: CASSPARDRFSIDTGELFF. The CDR3 nucleotides read TGTGCCAGCTCACCTGCCCGGGACAGGTTCTCGATTGACACCGGGGAGCTGTTTTTT.

The chain combines TRBV2 with TRBJ2-1, with TRBD2 identical over 15 bases. This CDR3 has 16 amino acids. With 6 bases clipped from V and 9 bases from J, the junction kept 9 bases outside the gene matches. Germline CDR1 reads SNHLY; CDR2 reads FYNNEI. The CDR3 DNA is TGTGCCAGCAGCCGAAGGACTAGCGGGGGGGAAGGTGAGCAGTTCTTC. Its protein product is CASSRRTSGGEGEQFF.

In the case of this clone: This specimen includes other DNA sequences encoding the same CDR3. The chain joins TRBV4-1 to TRBJ2-7, with 11 positions matching TRBD1. Germline trimming cut 4 bases from V and 5 bases from J; bases unmatched to any gene: 10. The germline CDR1 and CDR2 sequences are MGHRA and YSYEKL. The CDR3 has 16 amino acids. The CDR3 sequence: CASSRLPGQGGHEQYF. The DNA for the CDR3 is TGCGCCAGCAGCCGACTCCCGGGACAGGGGGGGCACGAGCAGTACTTC.

This clone was counted only a few times. The V and J genes are TRBV27 and TRBJ1-2; weak D call: TRBD1 (6 bases). Germline CDR1 is MNHEY and CDR2 is SMNVEV (reference sequence). The CDR3 totals 13 residues. Trimming took 6 bases from V and 4 from J, leaving 12 bases between them. CDR3 protein: CASRPQGGYGYTF. CDR3 bases: TGTGCCAGCAGACCACAGGGTGGCTATGGCTACACCTTC.

This clone is a singleton in its sample. The genes are TRBV7-2 and TRBJ2-5; D is unresolved. Looked up from germline, CDR1 is SGHTA and CDR2 is FQGNSA. V lost 4 bases, J lost 4 bases, and 4 bases lay in between. CDR3 length: 11 residues. CDR3 protein: CASSYIETQYF. As DNA, the CDR3 is TGTGCCAGCAGCTACATAGAGACCCAGTACTTC.

This rearrangement joins TRBV7-8 to TRBJ2-6; TRBD1 might be the D (6 bases). The ends were cut back, 1 base at V and 4 bases at J, with 11 bases in the middle. CDR1 and CDR2 (germline): SGHVS, FQNEAQ. CDR3 length: 16 residues. In DNA, the CDR3 is TGTGCCAGCAGCTTAGGAACAGGGCTAGGGGCCAACGTCCTGACTTTC. Its protein product is CASSLGTGLGANVLTF.

The rearrangement links TRBV6-1 to TRBJ2-3; TRBD2 agrees at 9 bases. The CDR3 sequence is 16 residues long. Trimming at V came to 3 bases and at J to 3 bases, leaving 7 bases not matched to a gene. Germline CDR1 and CDR2: MNHNS and SASEGT. CDR3 bases: TGTGCCAGCAGTGACCCGGCGGGGGGGCAGACAGATACGCAGTATTTT. Translation gives CASSDPAGGQTDTQYF.

This sequence joins TRBV2 and TRBJ2-2; 8 nucleotides match TRBD2. With V trimmed by 6 bases and J by 4 bases, 7 bases remained unmatched. This CDR3 has 15 residues. The germline V gene has CDR1 SNHLY and CDR2 FYNNEI. The CDR3 loop is CASRRGEGSTGELFF. DNA for the CDR3: TGTGCCAGCAGGCGGGGGGAAGGTAGCACCGGGGAGCTGTTTTTT.

V usage is TRBV5-1 and J usage is TRBJ1-4; D remains unclear. There are 14 residues in the CDR3. V lost 1 base, J lost 15 bases, and 19 bases lay in between. Per germline, CDR1 SGHRS and CDR2 YFSETQ. This CDR3 reads CASSLSGAKTGMFF. The CDR3 DNA follows: TGCGCCAGCAGCTTGTCGGGAGCCAAGACGGGGATGTTTTTT.

This clone came up once. The rearrangement links TRBV30 to TRBJ2-1; 9 bases are a match to TRBD2. Germline V gene lookup returns CDR1 GTSNPN and CDR2 SVGIG (reference sequence). V trimming: 5 bases; J trimming: 11 bases; junction bases outside the gene matches: 10. CDR3 size: 13 residues. The CDR3 sequence: CAWGGSSSGKQFF. In nucleotides, the CDR3 is TGTGCCTGGGGGGGATCGTCTAGCGGGAAGCAGTTCTTC.

The genes are TRBV7-9 and TRBJ2-5, with D unclear. In germline, CDR1 is SEHNR, CDR2 FQNEAQ (reference sequence). This CDR3 is 13 amino acids long. V was clipped by 2 bases and J by 3 bases, with 7 bases between them. CDR3 residues: CASSLMEKETQYF. CDR3 sequence (DNA): TGTGCCAGCAGCTTAATGGAGAAAGAGACCCAGTACTTC.

The rearrangement joins TRBV29-1 to TRBJ1-1; D possibly corresponds to TRBD1 (6 bases). The length of the CDR3 is 13 residues. Between the trimmed V and J ends, which lost 0 bases and 10 bases, there was a span of 15 bases. Germline CDR1 SQVTM, CDR2 ANQGSEA. The chain's CDR3 is CSVEDWGGLGAFF. In DNA form, the CDR3 reads TGCAGCGTTGAAGATTGGGGGGGGCTCGGAGCTTTCTTT.

This clone was detected once. CDR3 in DNA: TGTGCCAGCAGCGTAGGGCCCTGGCAGCTTTATGGCTACACCTTC. Its protein product is CASSVGPWQLYGYTF. This rearrangement joins TRBV9 to TRBJ1-2; D unresolved. V was trimmed by 0 bases and J by 5 bases, leaving 14 bases between them. The CDR3 totals 15 residues. In germline, CDR1 is SGDLS, CDR2 YYNGEE.